The present TCR beta chain was sequenced within a study of T-cell reconstitution after alpha-beta-depleted transplantation in children. Study-level results: Reportedly, roughly two months post-transplant, alpha-beta T cells arose from several hundred expanded graft clones. Diversity of TCRbeta at day 60 was high in some patients, arising from surviving recipient T cells and thymic progenitors.

Unique molecular identifiers featured in how the TCRbeta library was prepared. In TCRdb, the PCR reads were re-called with MiXCR into one record per CDR3 protein. Here the sample spans approximately 650,000 distinct CDR3 sequences, about an eighth being singletons. This clonotype appeared many times. The antigen is unknown. From germline, CDR1 is MNHEY and CDR2 SMNVEV (reference sequence). The length of the CDR3 is 16 residues. Trimming at V came to 4 bases and at J to 0 bases, leaving 8 bases not matched to a gene. The source is a girl between 2 and 10 years old with congenital amegakaryocytic thrombocytopenia, due to receive a stem cell transplant. The chain employs TRBV27 and TRBJ1-2; the match to TRBD1 covers 7 bases. The source material was PBMCs, sampled before TCRalphabeta/CD19-depleted stem cell transplant. In nucleotides, the CDR3 is TGTGCCAGCAGTTCCTTCCGGGACAGCTCTAACTATGGCTACACCTTC. It codes for CASSSFRDSSNYGYTF.